Reported below is one T cell receptor (beta chain). Its antigen specificity is not known. There are no base qualities to consult, and no much larger clone falls within one base. The cohort consisted of 600 to 750 healthy bone marrow donors. At the time of sampling, all cohort members were nominally healthy, though unrecorded immune exposures were likely present. The donor tested CMV seropositive, placing the donor among the 250 to 350 seropositive members of the cohort. A peripheral blood sample was provided by each donor, and peripheral blood mononuclear cells were used for TCR beta sequencing. Genomic DNA was extracted from the blood cell samples with the Qiagen DNeasy Blood Extraction Kit. This entry belongs to a study of cytomegalovirus exposure and HLA in healthy donors (dated 2017 in TCRdb). In terms of the full investigation: An earlier analysis of roughly 500 of the donors reported 276 Gb of sequence data and approximately 110 million unique TCR beta sequences from about 200 million T cells. An early release that covered several hundred HLA-typed donors contained about 300 gigabases of sequencing data and around 80 million unique TCR sequences. Of the 350 to 450 genotyped donors, 65% to 90% fell in the genetic ancestry cluster associated with self-reported Caucasian donors. The study aimed to test whether cataloging public T cell receptors could reveal signatures of past pathogen exposure. The study used immunosequencing to profile the T cell repertoires of several hundred subjects and linked those repertoires to cytomegalovirus serostatus. In addition to the first cohort of approximately 650 subjects, a separate validation cohort of around 110 different subjects was used. To predict cytomegalovirus infection status, the study brought together high-throughput TCR immunosequencing, statistical association of individual TCRs with disease status, and machine learning. A later analysis re-examined previously published TCR beta repertoires from about 670 donors and added high-resolution HLA genotyping to investigate patterns of TCR occurrence. Rather than drawing on any new phenotypic data, the later analysis identified candidate immune exposures from TCR beta sequences and the way those sequences occurred across donors. In an earlier analysis of 587 of the donors, high-throughput TCR beta sequencing was used to judge whether each TCR beta V gene segment behaved as functional or pseudogenic. Donor age, sex, ethnicity and CMV serostatus were compiled alongside the repertoire data. A later genetic analysis took genome-wide SNP genotypes for 398 of the 666 donors and used that subset as a discovery cohort. Every discovery cohort repertoire had been produced on one sequencing platform. Class I and class II HLA loci were covered by the typing at four-digit resolution. The number of donors typed differed by locus, with roughly 620-630 for A, B, C, DRB1 and DQB1, more than 500 for DQA1, 600 to 610 for DPA1, and some 440 for DPB1. Several DR-DQ haplotypes were handled as single units for association and clustering because linkage in the cohort was strong. Among some 400 genotyped donors of the cohort, an average of roughly 230,000 unique TCR beta nucleotide sequences was sequenced per donor, of which roughly 18% were non-productive.

The library came from the immunoSEQ multiplex PCR assay. A mixture of 60 forward primers for TCR Vbeta segments and 13 reverse primers for TCR Jbeta segments was used in the multiplex PCR. A multiplex PCR assay on genomic DNA amplified the CDR3 region of rearranged TCR beta genes. Amplified TCR beta libraries were sequenced as 87-base-pair reads on the Illumina HiSeq System. From the authors' description of their analysis: A later analysis counted approximately 74 million unique TCR beta chains across the 690 or so repertoires, and around 9.9 million of these chains were shared by at least two donors. Raw reads were error-corrected and collapsed into unique sequences with a nearest-neighbor algorithm that merged closely related sequences to remove PCR and sequencing errors. To assign V, D and J gene segments, CDR3 sequences were aligned to IMGT reference sequences. For a sequence to be retained, a match of at least six nucleotides to both a V gene segment and a J gene segment was required. A rearrangement was called productive if the CDR3 had no stop codons and remained in frame with V and J, and every other rearrangement was called non-productive. Following IMGT convention, CDR3 was defined as the stretch from the second conserved V-encoded cysteine up to the conserved J-encoded phenylalanine. The earlier analysis of around 640 of the donors excluded sequences that lacked an unambiguous match to a single V gene segment. In an earlier analysis of approximately 590 of the donors, V segments were called functional above 56.7% productive rearrangements and were called segregating when the between-donor standard deviation exceeded 5%. A statistical classification framework was developed to diagnose cytomegalovirus status using the catalog of TCR beta chain sequences. A later analysis assigned V and J genes by comparing TCR nucleotide sequences with IMGT/GENE-DB human TR gene sequences. A later analysis assigned CDR3 sequences and most-parsimonious VDJ recombination scenarios with the TCRdist pipeline. A later analysis defined each TCR beta chain by its CDR3 amino acid sequence plus V-gene family, and excluded reads lacking a unique V-gene family. A later analysis removed over 500 highly shared, low-generation-probability nucleotide sequences to deal with suspected cross-contamination and a sequencing artifact. For each public chain, a later analysis derived a clonal expansion index from normalized ranks of inferred template counts within each repertoire. In a later analysis, generation probabilities were computed with a VDJ recombination model fitted to out-of-frame rearrangements, and the resulting probabilities were checked against IGoR. In a later analysis, hypergeometric tests were used to score TCR-TCR, TCR-HLA and TCR-CMV co-occurrence, with a repertoire-size bias correction applied to TCR pairs. To estimate false discovery rates, a later analysis permuted the HLA or CMV assignments 20 times. A later analysis grouped co-occurring TCRs with DBSCAN, adding TCRdist sequence similarity when clustering within HLA-allele-positive subsets. Co-occurrence clustering excluded repertoires with fewer than 30,000 or more than 120,000 public chains, plus five with anomalous nucleotide sharing. TCRdb's version of the immuneACCESS table is confined to in-frame rearrangements and falls short of the full clone set. An unresolved V gene accounts for under half of the shortfall where checked; the remainder is of unknown origin. The V and J calls and clone size are taken from that table; D and trimming were inferred from the DNA. The sample has under 200,000 clones on record, 70% to 80% of them singletons. In total, the top ten clones hold roughly 2.1% of the sample.

Overall study outcomes, separate from this receptor: Because counts were too low, around 17 rarely observed V segments, including chromosome 9 orphons, were left out of the earlier analysis of about 500 of the donors. Because some donors lacked HLA typing at each locus, the association tests relied only on the typed subset. In vitro tests confirmed that a few of the cytomegalovirus-associated TCR beta chains recognize cytomegalovirus antigens. For the cohort, immune exposure information was limited to CMV serostatus. Because the 87-base-pair reads could not distinguish some IMGT-functional V segments, including TRBV6-2 and TRBV6-3, those segments were excluded. Broadly in line with IMGT annotations, most TCR beta V segments showed up in productive rearrangements about 90% or about 30% of the time in an earlier analysis of around 600 of the donors. Most CMV-associated TCR beta chains appeared to be HLA-restricted in a later analysis, and the HLA associations seemed to be driven largely by CMV exposure. A later analysis found that HLA-associated TCR beta chains were more clonally expanded and had lower generation probabilities than equally common non-associated chains. Specific HLA alleles were associated with 18,000 or so TCR beta sequences at a false discovery rate of 0.05 in a later analysis. The sequencing pipeline was judged likely to have produced a cluster of highly shared sequence variants as a technical artifact. The study listed 150 to 200 TCR beta chains as associated with cytomegalovirus. In both the original and validation cohorts, the classifier was reported to diagnose cytomegalovirus status with high specificity and sensitivity. A further reported finding was that TCR beta sequences accurately predicted the HLA-A and HLA-B alleles for most subjects in the first cohort. When HLA alleles, especially DR and DQ, strongly co-occurred, attributing TCR associations to individual alleles was difficult. In a later analysis, several top co-occurrence clusters were reported to appear linked to parvovirus B19, influenza, CMV and Epstein-Barr virus. Most TCR sequences were observed very rarely across donors, whereas some public TCRs were present in many individuals. In a later genetic analysis, a missense DCLRE1C variant was associated with V-gene and J-gene trimming of TCR beta chains, and the association was replicated in an independent cohort. Presence/absence analyses assumed roughly uniform sequencing depth across donors, an assumption that may not hold. In a later analysis, the rate of TCR association differed among HLA loci, with DRB1 alleles having the most associated TCRs and HLA-C alleles having the fewest. A later genetic analysis reported fewer N-insertions in productive TCRs among donors in an Asian-associated ancestry cluster than the approximately 670-donor mean. The authors suggested that the approach could potentially be extended to other disease states and immunological phenotypes. Correlated functional status among segregating V segments might reflect linkage disequilibrium, but an unknown experimental factor could not be ruled out. Only TCR beta chains were sequenced in this cohort, and the absence of alpha or paired-chain data limited detectable features.

The CDR3 has 14 amino acids, counting the end cysteine and phenylalanine. Of the read, only the CDR3 DNA is kept; its 42 bases are in frame from base 1. Unmatched junction bases come to 6, with V trimmed by 4 bases and J by 5 bases. According to the germline V gene, CDR1 reads SNHLY and CDR2 reads FYNNEI. Recombination connected TRBV2 to TRBJ1-1; TRBD1 lines up with 8 middle nucleotides. The sequence was obtained from a woman aged 30 to 39 in good health and CMV-seropositive. The sample taken for sequencing was PBMCs. In nucleotides, the sequence is TGTGCCAGCAGTGTCGGACAGGGAAGGACTGAAGCTTTCTTT. It is translated as CASSVGQGRTEAFF.